The 13 T cell receptor beta chains below come from one sample, sequenced in a study of blood T cell repertoires in COVID-19. Generated by immunoSEQ multiplex PCR, the TCRdb table keeps only in-frame clones and is missing some. The table shows approximately 150,000 clones, with 90% occurring only once. Sequenced sample: peripheral blood. These receptors originate from a man between 60 and 75 years old with active or convalescent COVID-19.

The sample holds one count of this clone. The genes are TRBV2 and TRBJ2-5, with 14 nucleotides matching TRBD2. The germline V gene has CDR1 SNHLY and CDR2 FYNNEI. This CDR3 has 16 residues. After removal of 6 bases from V and 3 bases from J, the junction contained 6 bases not matched to a gene. The CDR3 here is CASSRGLAGGEETQYF. DNA for the CDR3: TGTGCCAGCAGCCGCGGACTAGCGGGGGGAGAAGAGACCCAGTACTTC.

The chain joins TRBV6-6 to TRBJ2-7, with TRBD1 identical over 8 bases. Germline values: CDR1 MNHNY, CDR2 SVGAGI (reference sequence). This CDR3 region has 15 residues. Trimming removed 2 bases from V and 4 bases from J; junction bases left unmatched: 7. The CDR3 loop reads CASSYGQGARYEQYF. CDR3 bases: TGTGCCAGCAGTTACGGGCAGGGGGCGCGGTACGAGCAGTACTTC.

This chain joins TRBV5-1 and TRBJ1-4; TRBD1 agrees at 7 bases. Germline CDR1 and CDR2: SGHRS and YFSETQ. Germline trimming cut 4 bases from V and 4 bases from J; bases unmatched to any gene: 10. The CDR3 extends over 16 amino acids. The chain's CDR3 is CASSLNRGLNNEKLFF. Here the CDR3 DNA reads TGCGCCAGCAGCCTCAACAGGGGATTGAATAATGAAAAACTGTTTTTT.

The chain links TRBV1 to TRBJ2-7; the DNA was not compared with TRBD2, the D call given in the table. TRBV1 has pseudogene status. The CDR3 contains 15 residues. The CDR3 nucleotides read TGCACCAGCAGCCAAGAGGGGCGGAGGGCCTACGAGCAGTACTTC. Protein sequence: CTSSQEGRRAYEQYF.

This clone was seen a few times. The V and J genes are TRBV11-1 and TRBJ1-6; TRBD1 agrees at 8 bases. The CDR3 length is 14 residues. V shed 5 bases, J shed 6 bases, and the junction held 3 bases outside the gene matches. Germline CDR1 SGHAT, CDR2 FQDESV (reference sequence). In DNA form, the CDR3 reads TGTGCCAGCAGCACCAGGGGGCTTAATTCACCCCTCCACTTT. It encodes CASSTRGLNSPLHF.

V usage is TRBV6-5 and J usage is TRBJ1-5, with a weak D call TRBD1 (5 bases). Looked up from germline, CDR1 is MNHEY and CDR2 is SVGAGI. The CDR3 is 13 residues long. The V gene lost 5 bases and the J gene lost 7 bases, with 12 bases spanning the gap. The CDR3 region is CASSRTPGQPQHF. The CDR3 coding sequence is TGTGCCAGCAGTAGGACACCCGGCCAGCCCCAGCATTTT.

The chain uses TRBV7-8 and TRBJ1-5; D is unclear. Germline V lookup: CDR1 SGHVS, CDR2 FQNEAQ. The CDR3 spans 15 residues. V gave up 1 base and J gave up 4 bases, with 11 bases separating them. CDR3: CASSLGSGFNQPQHF. The CDR3 DNA reads TGTGCCAGCAGCTTAGGGTCCGGGTTTAATCAGCCCCAGCATTTT.

J is TRBJ2-1 and V is TRBV7-6, with a possible D match to TRBD2 (6 bases). Trimming took 2 bases from V and 0 from J, leaving 8 bases between them. This CDR3 comprises 15 residues. Germline CDR1 reads SGHVS; CDR2 reads FNYEAQ. CDR3 nucleotides: TGTGCCAGCAGCTTATACGGGGGCTCCTACAATGAGCAGTTCTTC. Protein product: CASSLYGGSYNEQFF.

The rearrangement uses TRBV6-5 and TRBJ2-5; 8 nucleotides align to TRBD1. Unmatched junction bases numbered 4, after V lost 0 bases and J lost 4 bases. Germline CDR1 MNHEY, CDR2 SVGAGI. The CDR3 spans 15 residues. The CDR3 loop reads CASSYSQGGPETQYF. Written as DNA, the CDR3 is TGTGCCAGCAGTTACTCACAGGGGGGCCCAGAGACCCAGTACTTC.

The chain is built from TRBV3-1 (or the pseudogene TRBV3-2) and TRBJ1-2; D remains unclear. V was shortened by 1 base and J by 9 bases, with 9 bases between the two germline ends. There are 12 residues in the CDR3. Germline CDR1 LGHDT, CDR2 YNNKEL (reference sequence). The CDR3 DNA reads as TGTGCCAGCAGCCAAGGATACTCGAGCTACACCTTC. Translated, it gives CASSQGYSSYTF.

This chain uses TRBV5-1 with TRBJ1-2; D is perhaps TRBD1 (5 bases). Germline CDR1 reads SGHRS; CDR2 reads YFSETQ. The CDR3 is 16 residues long. The V end lost 4 bases, the J end lost 1 base, and 17 bases lay between the germline ends. Here the CDR3 reads CASSLEQGAINYGYTF. The CDR3 DNA is TGCGCCAGCAGCCTAGAACAAGGGGCTATTAACTATGGCTACACCTTC.

This chain joins TRBV9 and TRBJ1-2; 12 bases match TRBD1. The J segment lost 8 bases and the V segment lost 0 bases, leaving 2 bases of the junction unmatched. Per germline, CDR1 SGDLS and CDR2 YYNGEE. The CDR3 has 14 amino acids. CDR3 coding DNA: TGTGCCAGCAGCGTAGGGGACAGGGGGCACGGCTACACCTTC. Protein product: CASSVGDRGHGYTF.

V gene TRBV11-2 combines with J gene TRBJ2-5, with D perhaps TRBD1 (6 bases). The CDR3 length is 16 residues. Germline assignment: CDR1 SGHAT and CDR2 FQNNGV. Deletions cut 5 bases from V and 2 bases from J, with 18 bases between. The DNA of the CDR3 is TGTGCCAGCAGCCCGACAGGCCACCCAACACAAGAGACCCAGTACTTC. Residues: CASSPTGHPTQETQYF.